This TCR beta chain was obtained from a study of response to subunit inactivated influenza vaccine. General study results and limits: Each seasonal influenza vaccination, the authors suggested, recruits few new T cells.

TCRdb passed the RT-PCR reads through MiXCR, listing each CDR3 protein once. The table shows 650,000 to 850,000 distinct CDR3 sequences, with about 15% occurring only once. This clonotype was seen at least ten times. Its antigen is as yet unknown. Per the germline V gene, CDR1 is SEHNR and CDR2 is FQNEAQ (reference sequence). The CDR3 runs to 17 residues. V lost 1 base and J lost 6, with 19 bases in between. The clonotype was recovered from a man aged 45-65 years who received an inactivated influenza vaccine. The sample here was PBMCs from blood, taken less than 15 days before vaccination. J is TRBJ2-1 and V is TRBV7-9, with D maybe TRBD1 (6 bases). The CDR3 sequence is CASSLETRGLSSNEQFF. CDR3 bases: TGTGCCAGCAGCTTAGAAACCAGGGGCTTGAGTAGCAATGAGCAGTTCTTC.